What follows are 5 T cell receptor beta chains derived from one specimen sequenced in a study of Ad26.COV2.S vaccination and SARS-CoV-2 variants. Assay used: immunoSEQ multiplex PCR; TCRdb lists only in-frame clones, some missing. The sample shows about 480,000 clones, 70% to 90% of them seen only once. Treatment reported: over 15 received Ad26.COV2.S at low or high dose, single or two shots; about 5 received placebo; per-sample allocation not given. Collection of the samples took place on day 63 after the first injection of vaccine or placebo. Sequencing used peripheral blood, obtained in a trial of Ad26.COV2.S vaccine versus placebo. Receptors were obtained from a person aged 18-60 years who received the Ad26.COV2.S COVID-19 vaccine or a placebo.

V and J are TRBV28 and TRBJ2-3; no clear D. V was trimmed by 6 bases and J by 2 bases, leaving 6 bases between them. Germline-derived CDR1 and CDR2 are MDHEN and SYDVKM. The CDR3 covers 12 residues. The CDR3 spells CASRDTTDTQYF. The CDR3 DNA reads TGTGCCAGCAGAGACACCACAGATACGCAGTATTTT.

The chain recombines TRBV9 with TRBJ2-1; 8 bases line up with TRBD2. Germline CDR1 and CDR2: SGDLS and YYNGEE. The CDR3 has 15 amino acids. V lost 0 bases to trimming and J lost 4 bases; unmatched junction nucleotides: 3. The CDR3, as DNA: TGTGCCAGCAGCGTAGTGGCTAGCGGGTACAATGAGCAGTTCTTC. It translates to CASSVVASGYNEQFF.

This clone is a singleton in its sample. The chain uses TRBV10-3 and TRBJ2-5; D uncertain. V was cut by 6 bases and J by 4 bases, with 9 bases left in between. Germline loops: CDR1 ENHRY, CDR2 SYGVKD. The CDR3 totals 12 residues. CDR3 coding DNA: TGTGCCATCAGCAGGAAGGGAGAGACCCAGTACTTC. It codes for CAISRKGETQYF.

This rearrangement joins TRBV6-5 to TRBJ1-5; TRBD1 might be the D (5 bases). Trimming shortened V by 2 bases and J by 12 bases, and 8 bases separated the two germline ends. The length of the CDR3 is 11 residues. From germline, CDR1 is MNHEY and CDR2 SVGAGI. Here the CDR3 DNA reads TGTGCCAGCAGTTACGGGGGGGTCCAGCATTTT. It encodes CASSYGGVQHF.

V usage is TRBV18 and J usage is TRBJ2-7, with TRBD1 matching 7 bases. CDR1 and CDR2 from the germline V gene are KGHSH and LQKENI. This CDR3 contains 14 residues. Losses at the gene ends were 4 bases for V and 4 bases for J; bases not matched to a gene: 7. The CDR3 region has the DNA TGTGCCAGCTCACTTCAACAGGGGATATACGAGCAGTACTTC. It yields the protein CASSLQQGIYEQYF.